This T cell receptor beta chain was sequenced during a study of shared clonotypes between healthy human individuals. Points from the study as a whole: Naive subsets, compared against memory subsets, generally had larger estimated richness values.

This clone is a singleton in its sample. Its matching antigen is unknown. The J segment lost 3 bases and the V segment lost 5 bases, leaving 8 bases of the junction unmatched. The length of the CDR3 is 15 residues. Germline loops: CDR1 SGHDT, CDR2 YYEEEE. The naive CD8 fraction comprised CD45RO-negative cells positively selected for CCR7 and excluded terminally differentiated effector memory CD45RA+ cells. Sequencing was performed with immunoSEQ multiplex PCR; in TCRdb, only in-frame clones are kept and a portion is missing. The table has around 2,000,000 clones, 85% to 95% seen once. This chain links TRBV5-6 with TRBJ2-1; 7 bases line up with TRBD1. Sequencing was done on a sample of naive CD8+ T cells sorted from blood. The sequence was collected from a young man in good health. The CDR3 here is CASRSGDRVYNEQFF. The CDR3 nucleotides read TGTGCCAGCAGGTCCGGGGACAGAGTCTACAATGAGCAGTTCTTC.